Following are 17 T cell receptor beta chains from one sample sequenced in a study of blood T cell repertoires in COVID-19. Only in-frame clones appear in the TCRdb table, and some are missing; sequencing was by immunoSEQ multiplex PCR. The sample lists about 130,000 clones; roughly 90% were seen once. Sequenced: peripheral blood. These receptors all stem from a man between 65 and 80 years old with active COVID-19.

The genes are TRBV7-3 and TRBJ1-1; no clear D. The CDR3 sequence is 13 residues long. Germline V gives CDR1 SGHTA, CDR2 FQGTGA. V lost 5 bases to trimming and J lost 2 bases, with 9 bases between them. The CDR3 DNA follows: TGTGCCAGCAGCCTAGCACGAAACACTGAAGCTTTCTTT. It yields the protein CASSLARNTEAFF.

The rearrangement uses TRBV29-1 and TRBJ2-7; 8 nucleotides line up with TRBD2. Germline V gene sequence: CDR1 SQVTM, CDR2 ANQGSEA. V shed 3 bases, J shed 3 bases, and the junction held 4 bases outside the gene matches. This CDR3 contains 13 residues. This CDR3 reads CSVDGGDGYEQYF. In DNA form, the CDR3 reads TGCAGCGTTGACGGGGGGGACGGCTACGAGCAGTACTTC.

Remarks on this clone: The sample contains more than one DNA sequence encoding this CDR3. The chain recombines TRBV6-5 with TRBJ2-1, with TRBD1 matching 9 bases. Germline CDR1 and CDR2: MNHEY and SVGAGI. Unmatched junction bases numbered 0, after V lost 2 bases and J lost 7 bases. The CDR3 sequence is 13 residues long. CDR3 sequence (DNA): TGTGCCAGCAGTTACGACAGGGGGAATGAGCAGTTCTTC. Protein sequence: CASSYDRGNEQFF.

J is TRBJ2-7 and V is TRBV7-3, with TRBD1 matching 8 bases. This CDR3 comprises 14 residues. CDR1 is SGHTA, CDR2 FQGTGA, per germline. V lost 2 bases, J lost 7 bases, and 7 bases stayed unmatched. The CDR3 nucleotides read TGTGCCAGCAGCTTAGAGGACAGGGTAGGAGAGCAGTACTTC. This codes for CASSLEDRVGEQYF.

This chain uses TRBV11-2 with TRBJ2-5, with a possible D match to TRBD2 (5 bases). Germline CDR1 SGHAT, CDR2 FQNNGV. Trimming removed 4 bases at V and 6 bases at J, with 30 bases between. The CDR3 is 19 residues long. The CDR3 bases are TGTGCCAGCAGCTCACCCCGGCGGAACTTCGGGAAAGGAGGAAAGACCCAGTACTTC. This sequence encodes CASSSPRRNFGKGGKTQYF.

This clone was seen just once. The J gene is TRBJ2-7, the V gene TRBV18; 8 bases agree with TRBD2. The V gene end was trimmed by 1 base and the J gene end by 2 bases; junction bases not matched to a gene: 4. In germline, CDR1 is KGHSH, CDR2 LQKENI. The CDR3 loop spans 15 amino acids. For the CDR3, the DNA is TGTGCCAGCTCACCACGGTCGGGGGGGGCCTACGAGCAGTACTTC. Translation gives CASSPRSGGAYEQYF.

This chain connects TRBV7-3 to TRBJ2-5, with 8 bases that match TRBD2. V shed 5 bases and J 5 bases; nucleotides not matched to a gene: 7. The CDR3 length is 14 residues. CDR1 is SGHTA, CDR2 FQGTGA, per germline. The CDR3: CASSPSGSSETQYF. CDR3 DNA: TGTGCCAGCAGCCCCAGCGGGAGTAGCGAGACCCAGTACTTC.

The CDR3, as DNA: TGTGCCAGCAGCTCGAAACATATGGCGGGCAATCAGCCCCAGCATTTT. This sequence encodes CASSSKHMAGNQPQHF. The V call is TRBV5-6, the J call TRBJ1-5; D is ambiguous. The CDR3 has 16 amino acids. Germline V gene lookup returns CDR1 SGHDT and CDR2 YYEEEE. Between the trimmed V and J ends, which lost 3 bases and 2 bases, there was a span of 15 bases.

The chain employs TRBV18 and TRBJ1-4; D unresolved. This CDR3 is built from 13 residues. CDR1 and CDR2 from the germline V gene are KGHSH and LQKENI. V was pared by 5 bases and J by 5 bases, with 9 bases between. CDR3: CASSGRVNEKLFF. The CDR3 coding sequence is TGTGCCAGCTCAGGGAGAGTGAATGAAAAACTGTTTTTT.

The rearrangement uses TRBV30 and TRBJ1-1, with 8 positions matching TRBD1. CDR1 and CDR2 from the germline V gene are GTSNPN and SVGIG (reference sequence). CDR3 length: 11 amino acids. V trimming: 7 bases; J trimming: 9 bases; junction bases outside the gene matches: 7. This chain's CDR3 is CASSDRDKAFF. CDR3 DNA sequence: TGTGCCTCCTCGGACAGGGATAAAGCTTTCTTT.

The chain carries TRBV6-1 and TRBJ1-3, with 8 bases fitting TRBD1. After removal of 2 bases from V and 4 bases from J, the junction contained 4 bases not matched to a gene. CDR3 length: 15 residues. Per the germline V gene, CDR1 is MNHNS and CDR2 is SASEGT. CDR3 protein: CASSEFWTGGNTIYF. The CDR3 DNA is TGTGCCAGCAGTGAATTTTGGACAGGGGGAAACACCATATATTTT.

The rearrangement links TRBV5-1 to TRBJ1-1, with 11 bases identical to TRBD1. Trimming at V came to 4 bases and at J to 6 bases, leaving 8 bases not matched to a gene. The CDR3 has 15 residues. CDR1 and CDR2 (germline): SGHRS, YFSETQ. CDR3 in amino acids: CASSRGTGGNAEAFF. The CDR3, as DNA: TGCGCCAGCAGCCGCGGGACAGGGGGTAACGCTGAAGCTTTCTTT.

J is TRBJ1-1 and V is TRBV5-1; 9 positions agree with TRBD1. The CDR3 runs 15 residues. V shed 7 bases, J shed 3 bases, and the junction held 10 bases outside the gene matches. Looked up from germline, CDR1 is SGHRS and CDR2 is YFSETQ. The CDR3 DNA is TGCGCCAGCCGCACCGGGACAGGGTTTGACACTGAAGCTTTCTTT. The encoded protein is CASRTGTGFDTEAFF.

This CDR3 is CASSSQENTEAFF. CDR3 DNA: TGTGCCAGCAGCTCACAGGAGAACACTGAAGCTTTCTTT. The chain carries TRBV7-9 and TRBJ1-1; tentative D call: TRBD1 (5 bases). Trimming removed 4 bases at V and 1 base at J, with 7 bases between. CDR3 size: 13 residues. From germline, CDR1 is SEHNR and CDR2 FQNEAQ (reference sequence).

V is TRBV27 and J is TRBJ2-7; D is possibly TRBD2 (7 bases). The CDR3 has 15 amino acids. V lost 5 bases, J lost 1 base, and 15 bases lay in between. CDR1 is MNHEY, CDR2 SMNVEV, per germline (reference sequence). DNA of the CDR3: TGTGCCAGCAGTCCCCGGCGGGGGCCGTCCTACGAGCAGTACTTC. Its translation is CASSPRRGPSYEQYF.

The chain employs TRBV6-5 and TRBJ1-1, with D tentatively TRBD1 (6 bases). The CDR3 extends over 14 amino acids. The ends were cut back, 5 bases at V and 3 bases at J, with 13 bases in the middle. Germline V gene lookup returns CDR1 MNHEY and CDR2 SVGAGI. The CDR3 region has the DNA TGTGCCAGCAGTACCAGGGGTGGGGACACTGAAGCTTTCTTT. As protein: CASSTRGGDTEAFF.

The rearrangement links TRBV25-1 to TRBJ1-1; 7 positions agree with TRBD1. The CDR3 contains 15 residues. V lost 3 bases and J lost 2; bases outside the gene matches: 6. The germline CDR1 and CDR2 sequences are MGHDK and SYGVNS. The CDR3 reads CASSDGWTGNTEAFF. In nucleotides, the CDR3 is TGTGCCAGCAGTGACGGGTGGACAGGAAACACTGAAGCTTTCTTT.